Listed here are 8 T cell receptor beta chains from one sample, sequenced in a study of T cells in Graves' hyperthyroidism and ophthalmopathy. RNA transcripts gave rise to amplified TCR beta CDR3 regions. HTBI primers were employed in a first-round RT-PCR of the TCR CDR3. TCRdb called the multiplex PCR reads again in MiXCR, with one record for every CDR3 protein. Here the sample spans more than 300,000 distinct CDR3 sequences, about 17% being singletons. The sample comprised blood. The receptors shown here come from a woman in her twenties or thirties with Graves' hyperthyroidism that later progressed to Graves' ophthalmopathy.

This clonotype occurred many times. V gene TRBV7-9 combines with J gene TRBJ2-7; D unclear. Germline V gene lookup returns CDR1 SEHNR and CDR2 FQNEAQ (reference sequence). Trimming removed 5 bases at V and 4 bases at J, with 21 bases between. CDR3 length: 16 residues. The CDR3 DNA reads TGTGCCAGCAGCCCCTCTGTTGGCGTGGGGTTTTACGAGCAGTACTTC. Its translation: CASSPSVGVGFYEQYF.

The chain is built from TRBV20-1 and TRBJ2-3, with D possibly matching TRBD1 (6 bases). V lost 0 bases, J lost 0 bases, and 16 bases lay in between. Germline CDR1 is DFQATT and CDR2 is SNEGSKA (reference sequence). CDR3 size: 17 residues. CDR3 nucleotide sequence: TGCAGTGCTAGAGATTTTTTAAGACAGGCTAGCACAGATACGCAGTATTTT. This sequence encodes CSARDFLRQASTDTQYF.

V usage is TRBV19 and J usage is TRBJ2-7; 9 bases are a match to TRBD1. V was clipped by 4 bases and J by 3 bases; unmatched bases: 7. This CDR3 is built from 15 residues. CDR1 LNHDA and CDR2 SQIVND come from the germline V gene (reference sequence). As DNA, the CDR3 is TGTGCCAGTAGTACAGGACAGGGGTTGGGCTACGAGCAGTACTTC. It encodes CASSTGQGLGYEQYF.

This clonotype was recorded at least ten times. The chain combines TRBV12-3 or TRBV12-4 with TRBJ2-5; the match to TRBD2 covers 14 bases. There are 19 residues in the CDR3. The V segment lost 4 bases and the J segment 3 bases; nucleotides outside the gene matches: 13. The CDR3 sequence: CASSSPGLAGGLIEETQYF. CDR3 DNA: TGTGCCAGCAGTTCCCCTGGACTAGCGGGAGGTCTGATCGAAGAGACCCAGTACTTC.

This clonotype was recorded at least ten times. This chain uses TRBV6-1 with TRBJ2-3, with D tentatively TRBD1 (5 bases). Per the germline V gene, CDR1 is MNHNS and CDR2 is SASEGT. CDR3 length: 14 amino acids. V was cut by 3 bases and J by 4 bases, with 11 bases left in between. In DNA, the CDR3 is TGTGCCAGCAGTGAGTCGCAGGGCCCAGATACGCAGTATTTT. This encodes CASSESQGPDTQYF.

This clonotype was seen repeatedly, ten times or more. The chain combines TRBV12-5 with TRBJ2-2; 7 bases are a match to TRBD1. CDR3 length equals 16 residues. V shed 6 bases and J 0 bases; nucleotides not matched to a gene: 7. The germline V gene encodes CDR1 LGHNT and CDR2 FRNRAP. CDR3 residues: CASGPTGVANTGELFF. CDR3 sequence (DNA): TGTGCTAGTGGGCCCACAGGGGTTGCGAACACCGGGGAGCTGTTTTTT.

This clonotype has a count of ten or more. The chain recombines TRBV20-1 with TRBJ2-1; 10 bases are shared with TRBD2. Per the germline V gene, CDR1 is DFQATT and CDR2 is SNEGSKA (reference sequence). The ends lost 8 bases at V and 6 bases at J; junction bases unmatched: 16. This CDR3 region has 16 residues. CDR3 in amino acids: CSTTDPGLAKTNEQFF. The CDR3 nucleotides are TGCAGTACCACGGACCCGGGACTAGCGAAAACCAATGAGCAGTTCTTC.

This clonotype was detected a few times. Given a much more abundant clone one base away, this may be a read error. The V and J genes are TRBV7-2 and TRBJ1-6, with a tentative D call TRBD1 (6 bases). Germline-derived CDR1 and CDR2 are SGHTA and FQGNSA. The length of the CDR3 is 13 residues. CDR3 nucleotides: TGTGCCAGCAGCACAGGGCCAAATTCACCCCCCCACTTT. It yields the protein CASSTGPNSPPHF.